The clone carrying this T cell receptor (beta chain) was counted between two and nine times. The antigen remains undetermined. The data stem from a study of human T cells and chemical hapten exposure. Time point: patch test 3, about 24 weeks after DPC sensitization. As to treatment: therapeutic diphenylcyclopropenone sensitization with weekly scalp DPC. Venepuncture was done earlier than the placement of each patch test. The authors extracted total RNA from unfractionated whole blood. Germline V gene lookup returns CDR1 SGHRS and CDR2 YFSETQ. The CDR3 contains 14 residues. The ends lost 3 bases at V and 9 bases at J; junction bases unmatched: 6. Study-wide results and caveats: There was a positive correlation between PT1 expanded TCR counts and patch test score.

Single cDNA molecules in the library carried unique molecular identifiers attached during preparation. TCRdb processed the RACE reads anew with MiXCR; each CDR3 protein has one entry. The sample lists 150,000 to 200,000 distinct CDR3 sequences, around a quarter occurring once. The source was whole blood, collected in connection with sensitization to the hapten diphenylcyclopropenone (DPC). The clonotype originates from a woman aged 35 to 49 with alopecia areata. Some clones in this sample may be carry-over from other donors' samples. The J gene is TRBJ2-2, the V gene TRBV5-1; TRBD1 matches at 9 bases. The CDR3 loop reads CASSSHRGRRELFF. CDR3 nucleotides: TGCGCCAGCAGCTCGCACAGGGGGCGCCGGGAGCTGTTTTTT.